A selection of T cell receptor beta chains follows, all from one sample in a study of T-cell memory formation after mild COVID-19. TCRdb ran MiXCR on the 5' RACE reads and lists one entry per CDR3 protein. The data contain about 82,000 distinct CDR3 sequences, about 13% of them seen just once; the ten biggest clones take up less than 45%. Source material: PBMCs or a T cell subset sorted from them (not recorded which). The origin of the receptors is a man between 18 and 35 years old who had mild COVID-19 (a few samples of this study predate the infection). Cell type and time point are not known. CDR3s include the opening cysteine and the closing phenylalanine or tryptophan. The D gene is left open where the match is weak. Part of the rows lack a size; the others show once, few, many or a class for expanded clones.

v_gene	d_gene	j_gene	abundance	CDR3aa	CDR3nt
TRBV7-6	-	TRBJ2-2	many	CASSPGTPNTGELFF	TGTGCCAGCAGCCCCGGGACACCCAACACCGGGGAGCTGTTTTTT
TRBV5-6	-	TRBJ2-1	few	CASSPWNHNEQFF	TGTGCCAGCAGCCCGTGGAACCACAATGAGCAGTTCTTC
TRBV14	-	TRBJ2-3	-	CASSLTGASTDTQYF	TGTGCCAGCAGCCTTACGGGGGCTAGCACAGATACGCAGTATTTT
TRBV27	-	TRBJ1-5	-	CASSQSTGFGQPQHF	TGTGCCAGCAGTCAATCAACAGGGTTCGGTCAGCCCCAGCATTTT
TRBV4-3	TRBD1	TRBJ1-6	few	CASSYGTGDSYNSPLHF	TGCGCCAGCAGCTACGGGACAGGGGATTCCTATAATTCACCCCTCCACTTT
TRBV5-1	TRBD2	TRBJ2-1	-	CASSSLAGDSSYNEQFF	TGCGCCAGCAGCTCCCTAGCGGGGGATAGCTCCTACAATGAGCAGTTCTTC
TRBV20-1	-	TRBJ2-3	-	CSARDGGWDTQYF	TGCAGTGCTAGAGACGGGGGTTGGGATACGCAGTATTTT
TRBV27	-	TRBJ1-6	few	CASSLGGAHSPLHF	TGTGCCAGCAGTTTAGGGGGGGCTCATTCACCCCTCCACTTT
TRBV20-1	TRBD2	TRBJ2-7	-	CSVSGGEGQYF	TGCAGTGTATCAGGTGGGGAGGGGCAGTACTTC
TRBV27	-	TRBJ1-1	many	CASSLGRNTEAFF	TGTGCCAGCAGTTTGGGGCGTAACACTGAAGCTTTCTTT
TRBV12-3/TRBV12-4	-	TRBJ2-3	few	CACRLAGITDTQYF	TGTGCCTGCCGACTCGCGGGGATAACAGATACGCAGTATTTT
TRBV20-1	-	TRBJ2-5	-	CSARVDANQETQYF	TGCAGTGCTAGAGTAGATGCGAACCAAGAGACCCAGTACTTC
TRBV15	-	TRBJ2-1	-	CATSKAANNEQFF	TGTGCCACCAGCAAGGCAGCTAACAATGAGCAGTTCTTC
TRBV12-3/TRBV12-4	-	TRBJ2-3	-	CASSLRTAISTDTQYF	TGTGCCAGCAGTTTAAGGACAGCCATAAGCACAGATACGCAGTATTTT
TRBV4-3	-	TRBJ2-7	-	CASSQGPGLKTPYEQYF	TGCGCCAGCAGCCAAGGTCCCGGGCTAAAAACCCCCTACGAGCAGTACTTC
TRBV7-7	-	TRBJ2-1	many	CASSLGAGDNEQFF	TGTGCTAGCAGCTTAGGGGCGGGTGACAATGAGCAGTTCTTC
TRBV28	-	TRBJ1-1	-	CASSTGRPEAFF	TGTGCCAGCAGCACAGGGAGACCTGAAGCTTTCTTT
TRBV4-2	TRBD2	TRBJ2-2	-	CASGLAGGNGELFF	TGTGCCAGCGGACTAGCGGGGGGGAACGGGGAGCTGTTTTTT
TRBV5-1	TRBD1	TRBJ2-5	many	CASSNRDSLETQYF	TGCGCCAGCAGCAACCGGGACAGTTTAGAGACCCAGTACTTC
TRBV5-6	-	TRBJ1-2	-	CASGTTYGYTF	TGTGCCAGCGGGACAACCTATGGCTACACCTTC
TRBV27	-	TRBJ2-5	few	CASSLDPEGETQYF	TGTGCCAGCAGTTTAGACCCAGAGGGGGAGACCCAGTACTTC
TRBV5-5	-	TRBJ2-2	-	CASSPKRGLVVTGELFF	TGTGCCAGCAGTCCCAAGCGAGGTCTAGTGGTCACCGGGGAGCTGTTTTTT
TRBV9	-	TRBJ1-2	-	CASSVVGGDYGYTF	TGTGCCAGCAGCGTAGTAGGCGGGGACTATGGCTACACCTTC
TRBV6-5	-	TRBJ1-6	once	CASSYFGSPLHF	TGTGCCAGCAGTTACTTTGGGTCACCCCTCCACTTT
TRBV5-1	TRBD1	TRBJ1-2	-	CASSLTGTGVYGYTF	TGCGCCAGCAGCCTTACCGGGACAGGGGTCTATGGCTACACCTTC
TRBV6-6	-	TRBJ1-1	-	CASSGIGLISEAFF	TGTGCCAGCAGTGGGATTGGGTTAATCTCTGAAGCTTTCTTT
TRBV7-9	-	TRBJ2-7	few	CASSPTGADSYEQYF	TGTGCCAGCAGCCCCACTGGCGCGGACTCCTACGAGCAGTACTTC
TRBV7-9	-	TRBJ2-3	many	CASSPTGRGRTDTQYF	TGTGCCAGCAGCCCCACTGGCAGGGGAAGAACAGATACGCAGTATTTT
TRBV6-2/TRBV6-3	TRBD2	TRBJ2-1	-	CASSYWSDGLAGLSEQFF	TGTGCCAGCAGTTACTGGAGCGACGGACTAGCGGGTCTGAGTGAGCAGTTCTTC
TRBV12-3/TRBV12-4	-	TRBJ2-2	-	CASSSPGELFF	TGTGCCAGCTCCTCCCCCGGGGAGCTGTTTTTT
TRBV6-5	-	TRBJ1-2	large	CASSLYTGTPNGYTF	TGTGCCAGCAGCCTATACACCGGGACCCCTAATGGCTACACCTTC
TRBV12-3/TRBV12-4	-	TRBJ1-1	few	CASSFPPSHTEAFF	TGTGCCAGCAGTTTTCCTCCATCCCACACTGAAGCTTTCTTT
TRBV7-3	TRBD2	TRBJ2-2	-	CASSLMGTSGTGELFF	TGTGCCAGCAGCTTAATGGGGACTAGCGGCACCGGGGAGCTGTTTTTT
TRBV4-1	TRBD2	TRBJ2-1	few	CASSQGTSEYNEQFF	TGCGCCAGCAGCCAGGGGACTAGCGAGTACAATGAGCAGTTCTTC
TRBV12-3/TRBV12-4	-	TRBJ2-3	few	CASSRTDTQYF	TGTGCCAGCAGTCGCACAGATACGCAGTATTTT
TRBV3-1	-	TRBJ1-2	-	CASSQDSYSFNYGYTF	TGTGCCAGCAGCCAAGACTCGTACAGCTTTAACTATGGCTACACCTTC
TRBV7-2	-	TRBJ1-6	few	CASSYSGFNSPLHF	TGTGCCAGCAGCTATTCAGGGTTTAATTCACCCCTCCACTTT
TRBV9	-	TRBJ1-1	few	CASSVGSGEGTMNTEAFF	TGTGCCAGCAGCGTAGGATCTGGGGAAGGGACCATGAACACTGAAGCTTTCTTT
TRBV2	-	TRBJ2-5	-	CASEEDSPEETQYF	TGTGCCAGCGAAGAAGACAGCCCCGAAGAGACCCAGTACTTC
TRBV2	-	TRBJ2-1	few	CASRTEPGGNEQFF	TGTGCCAGCAGGACGGAGCCCGGCGGCAATGAGCAGTTCTTC
TRBV10-3	-	TRBJ2-5	-	CAISESTDGKTQYF	TGTGCCATCAGTGAGTCGACAGACGGCAAGACCCAGTACTTC
TRBV9	TRBD1	TRBJ2-7	-	CASSVWDRTYEQYF	TGTGCCAGCAGCGTTTGGGACAGGACGTACGAGCAGTACTTC
TRBV14	TRBD2	TRBJ2-1	few	CASSRSFGGGIPYNEQFF	TGTGCCAGCAGCCGAAGTTTTGGGGGGGGTATCCCCTACAATGAGCAGTTCTTC
TRBV5-1	-	TRBJ1-1	few	CASSPGLGDTEAFF	TGCGCCAGCAGCCCGGGCCTGGGGGACACTGAAGCTTTCTTT
TRBV10-2	-	TRBJ2-1	-	CASSVNYNEQFF	TGCGCCAGCAGTGTAAATTACAATGAGCAGTTCTTC
TRBV20-1	-	TRBJ1-2	-	CSATGVPGMNGYTF	TGCAGTGCCACGGGGGTTCCGGGTATGAATGGCTACACCTTC
TRBV4-1	-	TRBJ2-3	few	CASSPGADTQYF	TGCGCCAGCAGTCCAGGGGCAGATACGCAGTATTTT
TRBV25-1	-	TRBJ1-1	-	CASSEVGTVAFF	TGTGCCAGCAGTGAAGTGGGTACGGTAGCTTTCTTT
TRBV6-2/TRBV6-3	TRBD2	TRBJ2-1	-	CASSSTVLAGVNEQFF	TGTGCCAGCAGTTCCACCGTCCTAGCGGGGGTTAATGAGCAGTTCTTC
TRBV9	TRBD1	TRBJ2-7	few	CASSATGDGEQYF	TGTGCCAGCAGCGCGACAGGGGACGGCGAGCAGTACTTC
TRBV11-2	-	TRBJ2-1	-	CASSLDVGSAYNEQFF	TGTGCCAGCAGCTTAGATGTGGGTTCAGCCTACAATGAGCAGTTCTTC
TRBV7-9	-	TRBJ1-6	-	CASSLVGSDSPLHF	TGTGCCAGCAGCTTAGTAGGATCAGATTCACCCCTCCACTTT
TRBV28	-	TRBJ2-7	many	CASSLDGLYEQYF	TGTGCCAGCAGTTTGGACGGTCTCTACGAGCAGTACTTC
TRBV6-2/TRBV6-3	TRBD2	TRBJ2-1	-	CASSYWGGSSYNEQFF	TGTGCCAGCAGTTATTGGGGAGGGAGCTCTTACAATGAGCAGTTCTTC
TRBV6-2/TRBV6-3	-	TRBJ1-5	few	CASSQLNSNQPQHF	TGTGCCAGCAGTCAGCTAAATAGCAATCAGCCCCAGCATTTT
TRBV5-1	-	TRBJ2-3	many	CASSMTATDTQYF	TGCGCCAGCAGCATGACAGCCACAGATACGCAGTATTTT
TRBV7-2	-	TRBJ2-7	few	CASSSDSRRRLTYEQYF	TGTGCCAGCAGCTCGGACAGCCGGCGGCGTCTGACCTACGAGCAGTACTTC
TRBV11-2	-	TRBJ2-5	-	CASSSPTETQYF	TGTGCCAGCAGCTCCCCCACAGAGACCCAGTACTTC
TRBV6-2/TRBV6-3	-	TRBJ1-1	-	CASKGPDRGPEAFF	TGTGCCAGCAAGGGACCTGACAGAGGCCCTGAAGCTTTCTTT
TRBV6-5	TRBD1	TRBJ1-2	-	CASLPGQGATGYTF	TGTGCCAGCCTTCCCGGACAGGGGGCTACTGGCTACACCTTC